Below, 3 T cell receptor beta chains from the same sample are listed, as sequenced in a study of shared clonotypes between healthy human individuals. The method was immunoSEQ multiplex PCR; TCRdb's version includes in-frame clones alone and lacks a portion of them. The sample yields fewer than 650,000 clones, around three quarters seen once. Sequenced sample: PBMCs. These receptors came from a woman aged 35 to 49 in good health. Some clones in this sample may be carry-over from other donors' samples.

The chain is built from TRBV15 and TRBJ2-1; 12 bases are shared with TRBD2. The CDR3 runs to 15 residues. V lost 4 bases and J lost 7; bases outside the gene matches: 5. The germline CDR1 and CDR2 sequences are LNHNV and YYDKDF (reference sequence). CDR3 in amino acids: CATSTWTSGTNEQFF. DNA of the CDR3: TGTGCCACCAGCACCTGGACTAGCGGGACGAATGAGCAGTTCTTC.

The CDR3 coding sequence is TGTGCCAGCAGTTCCCGACAGGGGGGAGAAGCTTTCTTT. Translation gives CASSSRQGGEAFF. The J gene is TRBJ1-1, the V gene TRBV28; 9 nucleotides agree with TRBD1. The germline gives CDR1 MDHEN, CDR2 SYDVKM. CDR3 length: 13 amino acids. J was trimmed by 8 bases and V by 4 bases; bases with no gene match: 5.

The gene calls are TRBV5-6 and TRBJ1-4; 9 nucleotides match TRBD1. The germline V gene encodes CDR1 SGHDT and CDR2 YYEEEE. The ends lost 6 bases at V and 8 bases at J; junction bases unmatched: 5. This CDR3 spans 13 amino acids. The CDR3 DNA reads TGTGCCAGCACCGTCGGGACAGGGGAAAAACTGTTTTTT. It translates to CASTVGTGEKLFF.